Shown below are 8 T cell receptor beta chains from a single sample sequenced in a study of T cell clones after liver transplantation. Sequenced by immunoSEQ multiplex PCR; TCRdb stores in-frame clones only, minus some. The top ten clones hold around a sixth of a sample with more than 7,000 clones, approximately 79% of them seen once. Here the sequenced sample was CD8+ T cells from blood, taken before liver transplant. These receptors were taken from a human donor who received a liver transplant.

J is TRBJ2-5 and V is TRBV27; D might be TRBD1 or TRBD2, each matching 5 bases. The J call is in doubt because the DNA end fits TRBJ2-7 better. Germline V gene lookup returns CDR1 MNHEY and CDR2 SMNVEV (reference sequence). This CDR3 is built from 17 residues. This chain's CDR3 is CASSPNLQTAAPYEQYF. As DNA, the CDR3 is TGTGCCAGCAGTCCAAATCTCCAGACAGCGGCCCCTTACGAGCAGTACTTC.

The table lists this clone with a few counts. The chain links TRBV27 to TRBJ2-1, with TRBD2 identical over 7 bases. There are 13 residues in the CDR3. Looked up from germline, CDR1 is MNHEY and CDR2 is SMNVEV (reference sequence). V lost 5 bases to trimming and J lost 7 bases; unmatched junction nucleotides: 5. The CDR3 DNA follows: TGTGCCAGCAGTCCCGGGACTAAAAATGAGCAGTTCTTC. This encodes CASSPGTKNEQFF.

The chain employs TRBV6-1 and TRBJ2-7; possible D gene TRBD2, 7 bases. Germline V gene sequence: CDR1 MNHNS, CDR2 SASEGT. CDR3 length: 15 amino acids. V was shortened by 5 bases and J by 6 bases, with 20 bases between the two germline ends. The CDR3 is CASSHEGGVDGEQYF. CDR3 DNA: TGTGCCAGCAGTCACGAGGGGGGGGTGGACGGCGAGCAGTACTTC.

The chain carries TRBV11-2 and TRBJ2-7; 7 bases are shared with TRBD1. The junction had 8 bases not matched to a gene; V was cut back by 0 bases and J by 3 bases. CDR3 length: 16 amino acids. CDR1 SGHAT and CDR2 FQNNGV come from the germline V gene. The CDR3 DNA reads TGTGCCAGCAGCTTAGACCCTGGACAGGCAGTCTACGAGCAGTACTTC. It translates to CASSLDPGQAVYEQYF.

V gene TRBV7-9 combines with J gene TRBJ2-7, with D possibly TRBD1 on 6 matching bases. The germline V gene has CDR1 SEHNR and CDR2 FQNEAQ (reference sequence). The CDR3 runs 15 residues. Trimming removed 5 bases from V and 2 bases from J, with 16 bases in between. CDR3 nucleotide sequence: TGTGCCAGCAGCCCCACCGGGACATTAGCCTACGAGCAGTACTTC. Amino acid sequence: CASSPTGTLAYEQYF.

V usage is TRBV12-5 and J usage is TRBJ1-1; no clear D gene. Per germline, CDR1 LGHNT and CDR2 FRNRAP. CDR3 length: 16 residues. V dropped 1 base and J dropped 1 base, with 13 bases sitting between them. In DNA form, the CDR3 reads TGTGCTAGTGGTTTGGGTGCAGGTTGGTCGAACACTGAAGCTTTCTTT. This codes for CASGLGAGWSNTEAFF. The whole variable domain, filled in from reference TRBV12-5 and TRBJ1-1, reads DARVTQTPRHKVTEMGQEVTMRCQPILGHNTVFWYRQTMMQGLELLAYFRNRAPLDDSGMPKDRFSAEMPDATLATLKIQPSEPRDSAVYFCASGLGAGWSNTEAFFGQGTRLTVV.

CDR3 nucleotide sequence: TGTGCCACCACCGGCGGTATTGGGCAGTTCTTC. It translates to CATTGGIGQFF. The chain uses TRBV27 and TRBJ2-1; D gene unclear. The CDR3 contains 11 residues. Trimming removed 10 bases at V and 12 bases at J, with 16 bases between. Germline V gives CDR1 MNHEY, CDR2 SMNVEV (reference sequence).

The CDR3 coding sequence is TGCGCCAGCAGCCCTAACACAGGGGGCTTAATGAATGAGCAGTTCTTC. Its protein is CASSPNTGGLMNEQFF. The chain links TRBV5-1 to TRBJ2-1, with 9 bases lining up with TRBD1. CDR1 is SGHRS, CDR2 YFSETQ, per germline. J gave up 7 bases and V 4 bases, and 12 bases lay outside the gene matches. CDR3 length: 16 residues. The variable domain in full, with the rest retrieved from reference TRBV5-1 and TRBJ2-1, is KAGVTQTPRYLIKTRGQQVTLSCSPISGHRSVSWYQQTPGQGLQFLFEYFSETQRNKGNFPGRFSGRQFSNSRSEMNVSTLELGDSALYLCASSPNTGGLMNEQFFGPGTRLTVL.